These 30 T cell receptor beta chains were all obtained from the same sample, sequenced in a study of blood T cell repertoires in COVID-19. Using immunoSEQ multiplex PCR, the repertoire was profiled, and TCRdb retains in-frame clones only, with some absent. This sample has fewer than 150,000 clones, with over 65% found just once. Sequenced material: peripheral blood. These TCRs come from an older man with acute or convalescent COVID-19.

V gene TRBV5-1 combines with J gene TRBJ2-3; 9 nucleotides agree with TRBD2. CDR1 and CDR2 (germline): SGHRS, YFSETQ. The CDR3 is 16 amino acids. Trimming cost V 0 bases and J 6 bases; bases outside gene matches: 8. CDR3 DNA: TGCGCCAGCAGCTTGGGGCTAGCGGGGTTCGGGGATACGCAGTATTTT. It encodes CASSLGLAGFGDTQYF.

The sample holds one count of this clone. The CDR3 protein is CASSVQGAFGYTF. DNA of the CDR3: TGTGCCAGCAGCGTACAGGGGGCATTTGGCTACACCTTC. The chain recombines TRBV7-3 with TRBJ1-2; TRBD1 agrees at 9 bases. CDR3 length: 13 residues. The V segment lost 5 bases and the J segment 7 bases; nucleotides outside the gene matches: 5. Germline CDR1 SGHTA, CDR2 FQGTGA.

This chain uses TRBV3-1 (or the pseudogene TRBV3-2) with TRBJ2-3; no firm D call. Germline V CDR1 and CDR2: LGHDT, YNNKEL (reference sequence). Trimming removed 0 bases at V and 2 bases at J, with 9 bases between. There are 15 residues in the CDR3. As DNA, the CDR3 is TGTGCCAGCAGCCAAGAAAGAGGTATCACAGATACGCAGTATTTT. It translates to CASSQERGITDTQYF.

The rearrangement uses TRBV9 and TRBJ2-7, with 12 bases matching TRBD2. This CDR3 has 14 amino acids. CDR1 is SGDLS and CDR2 is YYNGEE in the germline V gene. V lost 6 bases to trimming and J lost 6 bases; unmatched junction nucleotides: 7. The CDR3 protein is CASKSGLAGLEQYF. CDR3 bases: TGTGCCAGCAAAAGTGGACTAGCGGGACTCGAGCAGTACTTC.

This chain links TRBV7-3 with TRBJ2-2; 7 nucleotides match TRBD2. The CDR3 is 16 amino acids. Trimming took 2 bases from V and 3 from J; bases not matched to a gene: 6. Germline CDR1 and CDR2: SGHTA and FQGTGA. The CDR3 here is CASSLVAGVDTGELFF. In DNA, the CDR3 is TGTGCCAGCAGCTTAGTGGCGGGGGTTGACACCGGGGAGCTGTTTTTT.

The chain uses TRBV11-1 and TRBJ2-7, with 9 bases matching TRBD1. CDR3 length equals 15 residues. Trimming at V came to 3 bases and at J to 1 base, leaving 4 bases not matched to a gene. Germline CDR1 SGHAT, CDR2 FQDESV (reference sequence). The CDR3 region is CASSFGQGTSYEQYF. The CDR3 DNA reads as TGTGCCAGCAGCTTCGGACAGGGGACGTCCTACGAGCAGTACTTC. Full variable domain (remainder filled in from reference TRBV11-1 and TRBJ2-7): EAEVAQSPRYKITEKSQAVAFWCDPISGHATLYWYRQILGQGPELLVQFQDESVVDDSQLPKDRFSAERLKGVDSTLKIQPAELGDSAMYLCASSFGQGTSYEQYFGPGTRLTVT.

J is TRBJ2-7 and V is TRBV7-8, with 11 nucleotides matching TRBD1. Germline-derived CDR1 and CDR2 are SGHVS and FQNEAQ. The CDR3 is 14 residues long. V trimming: 2 bases; J trimming: 5 bases; junction bases outside the gene matches: 2. This chain's CDR3 is CASSLRDRGNEQYF. Written as DNA, the CDR3 is TGTGCCAGCAGCTTACGGGACAGGGGGAACGAGCAGTACTTC.

V usage is TRBV7-9 and J usage is TRBJ2-1; tentative D call: TRBD1 (5 bases). Trimming shortened V by 3 bases and J by 8 bases, and 17 bases separated the two germline ends. The CDR3 has 15 residues. Germline loops: CDR1 SEHNR, CDR2 FQNEAQ (reference sequence). The CDR3 coding sequence is TGTGCCAGCAGCTTCTATGCAGGGCCTAATGATGAGCAGTTCTTC. As protein: CASSFYAGPNDEQFF.

This chain joins TRBV10-2 and TRBJ2-7, with D possibly TRBD1 on 5 matching bases. In germline, CDR1 is WSHSY, CDR2 SAAADI. This CDR3 region has 13 residues. Trimming took off 4 bases at V and 1 base at J, with 8 bases between the two ends. CDR3 sequence reads: CASSGGLSYEQYF. CDR3 coding DNA: TGCGCCAGCAGTGGGGGCCTTTCCTACGAGCAGTACTTC.

In this sample, this clone turned up a few times. The J gene is TRBJ2-5, the V gene TRBV5-1; 8 bases agree with TRBD1. Losses at the gene ends were 1 base for V and 5 bases for J; bases not matched to a gene: 4. In germline, CDR1 is SGHRS, CDR2 YFSETQ. The CDR3 length is 14 residues. CDR3: CASSLLQGAETQYF. The CDR3 nucleotides read TGCGCCAGCAGCTTGTTGCAGGGGGCTGAGACCCAGTACTTC.

The chain joins TRBV20-1 to TRBJ1-2; no firm D call. V was cut by 3 bases and J by 7 bases, with 15 bases left in between. Germline V gene data show CDR1 as DFQATT and CDR2 as SNEGSKA (reference sequence). This CDR3 contains 13 residues. For the CDR3, the DNA is TGCAGTGCTAGTGTCCGAGGACTAGGTGGCTACACCTTC. Its protein is CSASVRGLGGYTF.

This chain joins TRBV5-1 and TRBJ1-6; D perhaps matches TRBD1 (6 bases). Per the germline V gene, CDR1 is SGHRS and CDR2 is YFSETQ. Trimming took 4 bases from V and 5 from J, leaving 13 bases between them. This CDR3 is built from 15 residues. The CDR3 nucleotides are TGCGCCAGCAGCCCCTTGGACAGCCATAATTCACCCCTCCACTTT. It is translated as CASSPLDSHNSPLHF.

This clone has a single count. The rearrangement uses TRBV2 and TRBJ2-2; D might be TRBD2 (6 bases). Germline values: CDR1 SNHLY, CDR2 FYNNEI. Between the trimmed V and J ends, which lost 7 bases and 0 bases, there was a span of 12 bases. This CDR3 contains 15 residues. CDR3 sequence reads: CASNRGTANTGELFF. The CDR3 DNA sequence: TGTGCCAGCAACCGAGGGACTGCGAACACCGGGGAGCTGTTTTTT.

CDR3 bases: TGTGCCACCAGCAGAGACAGGTCCGGTTCACCCCTCCACTTT. Translation gives CATSRDRSGSPLHF. This chain links TRBV15 with TRBJ1-6, with unresolved D. The germline V and J ends were trimmed by 0 bases and 9 bases, with 9 bases remaining between them. The CDR3 extends over 14 amino acids. Germline V gene data show CDR1 as LNHNV and CDR2 as YYDKDF (reference sequence).

This clone was counted between two and nine times. The rearrangement uses TRBV24-1 and TRBJ1-2; D ambiguous. This CDR3 comprises 12 residues. The V end lost 9 bases, the J end lost 8 bases, and 15 bases lay between the germline ends. The germline V gene has CDR1 KGHDR and CDR2 SFDVKD. This CDR3 reads CATSMGDSGYTF. CDR3 bases: TGTGCCACCTCTATGGGCGATTCCGGCTACACCTTC.

V is TRBV21-1 and J is TRBJ2-5; the table's D call of TRBD2 was not tested on the DNA. TRBV21-1 is labeled a pseudogene. The CDR3 is 19 residues long. The CDR3 sequence: CASSQRVPRLAGRKETQYF. CDR3 coding DNA: TGTGCCAGCAGCCAAAGGGTCCCAAGACTAGCGGGACGAAAAGAGACCCAGTACTTC.

The chain uses TRBV4-1 and TRBJ2-2, with 8 positions matching TRBD2. The CDR3 is 14 residues long. CDR1 and CDR2 from the germline V gene are MGHRA and YSYEKL. Germline trimming cut 5 bases from V and 6 bases from J; bases unmatched to any gene: 5. The CDR3 protein is CASSFLAGSGELFF. The CDR3 region has the DNA TGCGCCAGCAGCTTTTTAGCGGGATCCGGGGAGCTGTTTTTT.

The chain links TRBV30 to TRBJ2-7; no clear D gene. V was clipped by 1 base and J by 3 bases, with 10 bases between them. Germline V gives CDR1 GTSNPN, CDR2 SVGIG (reference sequence). The CDR3 has 13 residues. The CDR3 protein is CAWSGASDYEQYF. The CDR3 nucleotides are TGTGCCTGGAGTGGAGCGAGTGACTACGAGCAGTACTTC.

The chain employs TRBV7-2 and TRBJ1-5; D is unclear. Per the germline V gene, CDR1 is SGHTA and CDR2 is FQGNSA. The ends were cut back, 5 bases at V and 5 bases at J, with 13 bases in the middle. The CDR3 runs to 14 residues. CDR3 coding DNA: TGTGCCAGCAGCCCCGGCTCGGGAGATCAGCCCCAGCATTTT. Its protein product is CASSPGSGDQPQHF.

The V gene is TRBV19, the J gene TRBJ2-7, with 7 bases identical to TRBD1. The CDR3 totals 15 residues. Germline lookup yields CDR1 LNHDA and CDR2 SQIVND (reference sequence). V shed 5 bases and J 5 bases; nucleotides not matched to a gene: 12. CDR3 in amino acids: CASSPNRGSLDEQYF. Here the CDR3 DNA reads TGTGCCAGTAGTCCTAACAGGGGTTCCCTGGACGAGCAGTACTTC.

V and J are TRBV7-6 and TRBJ1-2; 12 positions agree with TRBD1. Germline V CDR1 and CDR2: SGHVS, FNYEAQ. This CDR3 has 17 amino acids. With V trimmed by 2 bases and J by 7 bases, 11 bases remained unmatched. The CDR3 bases are TGTGCCAGCAGCTTATTCTCCCCGGGACAGGGGGCAGGTGGCTACACCTTC. Its protein product is CASSLFSPGQGAGGYTF.

V gene TRBV5-6 combines with J gene TRBJ2-3; 7 bases agree with TRBD2. V dropped 1 base and J dropped 3; count of bases not matched to a gene: 11. Germline V gives CDR1 SGHDT, CDR2 YYEEEE. The CDR3 covers 17 residues. Written as DNA, the CDR3 is TGTGCCAGCAGCTTGCCTGGTTGGGGAGGGTGGACAGATACGCAGTATTTT. It is translated as CASSLPGWGGWTDTQYF.

This clone has just one count. V is TRBV28 and J is TRBJ2-6; 7 nucleotides align to TRBD1. Germline V gives CDR1 MDHEN, CDR2 SYDVKM. The J segment lost 2 bases and the V segment lost 6 bases, leaving 4 bases of the junction unmatched. The CDR3 spans 15 residues. This chain's CDR3 is CASSLGTAGANVLTF. CDR3 nucleotide sequence: TGTGCCAGCAGCCTCGGGACAGCTGGGGCCAACGTCCTGACTTTC.

V gene TRBV7-9 combines with J gene TRBJ2-7; 10 bases are shared with TRBD1. The CDR3 consists of 15 residues. The V gene end was trimmed by 5 bases and the J gene end by 3 bases; junction bases not matched to a gene: 7. Germline CDR1 reads SEHNR; CDR2 reads FQNEAQ (reference sequence). CDR3 residues: CASSPPDRGFYEQYF. The CDR3 DNA sequence: TGTGCCAGCAGCCCCCCGGACAGGGGGTTCTACGAGCAGTACTTC.

CDR3 in DNA: TGTGCCAGCAGTTACCCGGCTGGGGCCAACGTCCTGACTTTC. This translates into CASSYPAGANVLTF. The chain employs TRBV6-2 or TRBV6-3 and TRBJ2-6; D remains unclear. CDR1 is MNHEY and CDR2 is SVGEGT in the germline V gene. This CDR3 contains 14 residues. Trimming cost V 2 bases and J 2 bases, with 4 bases left between them.

This rearrangement joins TRBV2 to TRBJ1-6, with a tentative D call TRBD1 (6 bases). CDR1 is SNHLY, CDR2 FYNNEI, per germline. This CDR3 region has 15 residues. V lost 2 bases and J lost 5, with 10 bases in between. The CDR3 bases are TGTGCCAGCAGTGAATTAAGGGGGAATAATTCACCCCTCCACTTT. Translated, it gives CASSELRGNNSPLHF.

The rearrangement links TRBV3-1 (or the pseudogene TRBV3-2) to TRBJ1-5; 9 bases are shared with TRBD1. Per the germline V gene, CDR1 is LGHDT and CDR2 is YNNKEL (reference sequence). Unmatched junction bases numbered 2, after V lost 4 bases and J lost 4 bases. The CDR3 extends over 14 amino acids. Written as DNA, the CDR3 is TGTGCCAGCAGCCGAGGACAGGGGAATCAGCCCCAGCATTTT. Translated: CASSRGQGNQPQHF.

The chain joins TRBV7-9 to TRBJ1-4, with 9 bases fitting TRBD1. In germline, CDR1 is SEHNR, CDR2 FQNEAQ (reference sequence). The CDR3 is 15 amino acids. V lost 10 bases and J lost 8; bases outside the gene matches: 14. For the CDR3, the DNA is TGTGCCACTCACGTCCCGGGACAGGGACGAGAAAAACTGTTTTTT. Its translation is CATHVPGQGREKLFF.

This clone occurred many times. V and J are TRBV15 and TRBJ1-1; D is uncertain. The CDR3 has 14 residues. Germline values: CDR1 LNHNV, CDR2 YYDKDF (reference sequence). Trimming removed 5 bases from V and 1 base from J, with 11 bases in between. CDR3 protein: CATSRKSGNTEAFF. The CDR3 bases are TGTGCCACCAGCCGAAAGAGTGGGAACACTGAAGCTTTCTTT.

With respect to this clone: Other DNA variants within this sample encode the same CDR3. V and J are TRBV5-4 and TRBJ1-1; the match to TRBD1 covers 10 bases. Germline lookup yields CDR1 SGHNT and CDR2 YYREEE (reference sequence). With 4 bases clipped from V and 0 bases from J, the junction kept 3 bases outside the gene matches. The CDR3 is made up of 15 amino acids. This CDR3 reads CASSLGQGMNTEAFF. DNA for the CDR3: TGTGCCAGCAGCCTGGGACAGGGGATGAACACTGAAGCTTTCTTT.